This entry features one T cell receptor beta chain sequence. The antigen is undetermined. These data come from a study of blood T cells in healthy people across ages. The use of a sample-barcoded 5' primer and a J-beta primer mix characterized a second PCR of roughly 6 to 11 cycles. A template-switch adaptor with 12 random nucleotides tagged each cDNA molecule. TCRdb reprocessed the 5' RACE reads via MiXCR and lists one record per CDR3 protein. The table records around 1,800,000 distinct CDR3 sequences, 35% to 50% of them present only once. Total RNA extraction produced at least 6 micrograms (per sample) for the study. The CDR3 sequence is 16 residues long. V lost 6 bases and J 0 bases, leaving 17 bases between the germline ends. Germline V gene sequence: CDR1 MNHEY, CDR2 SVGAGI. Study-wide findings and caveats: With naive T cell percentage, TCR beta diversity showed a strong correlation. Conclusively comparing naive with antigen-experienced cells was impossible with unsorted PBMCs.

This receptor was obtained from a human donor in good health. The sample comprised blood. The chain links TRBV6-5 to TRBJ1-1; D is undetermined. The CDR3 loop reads CASSYDPVDLNTEAFF. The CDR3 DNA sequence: TGTGCCAGCAGCTACGACCCCGTGGACCTGAACACTGAAGCTTTCTTT.